The present TCR beta chain was sequenced within a study of OX40 agonist ivuxolimab in advanced cancers. Notes on the study in general: Not determined was the antigen specificity of the expanded peripheral T cells. Patients who responded partially at 0.1-3.0 mg/kg showed clonal expansion ranking among the lowest. Normalized expansion of T-cell clones was also low for some nonresponders.

Only one count was recorded for this clone. Its specificity is unknown. Peripheral blood came from all dose cohorts at three timepoints. V was shortened by 0 bases and J by 1 base, with 9 bases between the two germline ends. The CDR3 spans 15 residues. From germline, CDR1 is SGHRS and CDR2 YFSETQ. Generated by immunoSEQ multiplex PCR, the TCRdb table keeps only in-frame clones and is missing some. The sample includes around 60,000 clones, about 76% of them seen just once. This rearrangement joins TRBV5-1 to TRBJ2-3; D remains ambiguous. The sequence came from an adult with an advanced solid tumor such as melanoma, head and neck, liver or kidney cancer. The specimen was CD4+ or CD8+ T cells sorted from blood, collected in a trial of the OX40 agonist ivuxolimab. The chain's CDR3 is CASSLVSTGTDTQYF. CDR3 DNA: TGCGCCAGCAGCTTGGTGTCAACCGGCACAGATACGCAGTATTTT.